Presented here are 24 T cell receptor beta chains from one specimen sequenced in a study of cytomegalovirus exposure and HLA in healthy donors. The PCR contained 60 Vbeta and 13 Jbeta primers. Measured with immunoSEQ multiplex PCR; TCRdb has only the in-frame clones, and not every one. The sample consists of around 150,000 clones, 77% of them appearing once. The source material was PBMCs. The receptors derive from a man aged 45 to 65 in good health and CMV-seropositive.

This sequence joins TRBV12-5 and TRBJ2-5; possible D gene TRBD1, 6 bases. The CDR3 length is 17 residues. Trimming cost V 0 bases and J 2 bases, with 16 bases left between them. The V gene's germline CDR1 is LGHNT and CDR2 FRNRAP. The CDR3 DNA reads TGTGCTAGTGGTTTGGTTCTTATAGTTAGGGGGCAAGAGACCCAGTACTTC. The encoded protein is CASGLVLIVRGQETQYF.

V is TRBV6-5 and J is TRBJ1-1; perhaps TRBD1 as D (6 bases). The CDR3 runs to 15 residues. Germline lookup yields CDR1 MNHEY and CDR2 SVGAGI. Trimming pared 0 bases from V and 3 bases from J, leaving 11 bases between. CDR3 DNA sequence: TGTGCCAGCAGTTACTCCGCAGGGGATTACACTGAAGCTTTCTTT. The encoded protein is CASSYSAGDYTEAFF.

This sequence joins TRBV11-2 and TRBJ1-6; no reliable D call. The germline CDR1 and CDR2 sequences are SGHAT and FQNNGV. CDR3 length: 12 amino acids. V was shortened by 5 bases and J by 12 bases, with 11 bases between the two germline ends. The CDR3, as DNA: TGTGCCAGCAGCCAGGATGATCAACCCCTCCACTTT. Encoded protein: CASSQDDQPLHF.

The chain carries TRBV5-1 and TRBJ2-2; 8 positions agree with TRBD1. The V gene end was trimmed by 0 bases and the J gene end by 1 base; junction bases not matched to a gene: 5. CDR3 length: 17 residues. Germline loops: CDR1 SGHRS, CDR2 YFSETQ. The chain's CDR3 is CASSLALGTGNTGELFF. The CDR3, as DNA: TGCGCCAGCAGCTTGGCCCTCGGGACAGGGAACACCGGGGAGCTGTTTTTT.

The sample holds a few counts of this clone. V and J are TRBV19 and TRBJ1-5; perhaps TRBD1 as D (6 bases). V lost 2 bases, J lost 0 bases, and 8 bases lay in between. Germline CDR1 is LNHDA and CDR2 is SQIVND (reference sequence). The CDR3 covers 15 residues. The CDR3 bases are TGTGCCAGTAGTATAAGGGGGTTTAGCAATCAGCCCCAGCATTTT. Encoded protein: CASSIRGFSNQPQHF.

The rearrangement joins TRBV19 to TRBJ1-2; 7 nucleotides align to TRBD1. The germline CDR1 and CDR2 sequences are LNHDA and SQIVND (reference sequence). Trimming removed 6 bases from V and 8 bases from J; junction bases left unmatched: 9. CDR3 length: 13 residues. The chain's CDR3 is CASRLGTALGYTF. In DNA, the CDR3 is TGTGCCAGTAGACTCGGGACAGCCCTCGGCTACACCTTC.

The chain couples TRBV2 to TRBJ1-2; 8 nucleotides line up with TRBD1. Germline V gene data show CDR1 as SNHLY and CDR2 as FYNNEI. J was trimmed by 6 bases and V by 8 bases; bases with no gene match: 8. The CDR3 consists of 13 residues. CDR3 in DNA: TGTGCCAGCGACAGGGGCGCCTTTGATGGCTACACCTTC. This codes for CASDRGAFDGYTF.

The chain combines TRBV4-1 with TRBJ1-5; D is unclear. Between the trimmed V and J ends, which lost 4 bases and 5 bases, there was a span of 12 bases. The CDR3 is made up of 14 amino acids. Per germline, CDR1 MGHRA and CDR2 YSYEKL. The CDR3 loop reads CASSLGYSDQPQHF. CDR3 coding DNA: TGCGCCAGCAGCCTCGGGTATTCGGATCAGCCCCAGCATTTT.

The chain links TRBV25-1 to TRBJ1-5; TRBD1 matches at 7 bases. Germline V CDR1 and CDR2: MGHDK, SYGVNS. CDR3 size: 17 residues. V was clipped by 4 bases and J by 4 bases; unmatched bases: 13. CDR3 protein: CASSGPTGDSKNQPQHF. In DNA, the CDR3 is TGTGCCAGCAGTGGACCGACCGGGGACAGCAAGAATCAGCCCCAGCATTTT.

The chain recombines TRBV19 with TRBJ2-7; 8 bases map to TRBD1. V trimming: 4 bases; J trimming: 2 bases; junction bases outside the gene matches: 4. The CDR3 totals 14 residues. Germline V CDR1 and CDR2: LNHDA, SQIVND (reference sequence). The CDR3 sequence: CASSRTGNPYEQYF. The CDR3 nucleotides read TGTGCCAGTAGTAGGACAGGGAACCCCTACGAGCAGTACTTC.

V gene TRBV6-1 combines with J gene TRBJ2-1; D may be TRBD1 (6 bases). Trimming removed 1 base at V and 2 bases at J, with 9 bases between. The CDR3 extends over 15 amino acids. Germline V gene lookup returns CDR1 MNHNS and CDR2 SASEGT. Here the CDR3 reads CASSEDRAPYNEQFF. CDR3 nucleotide sequence: TGTGCCAGCAGTGAAGACAGGGCCCCCTACAATGAGCAGTTCTTC.

This chain uses TRBV4-1 with TRBJ2-2; D is undetermined. CDR1 is MGHRA, CDR2 YSYEKL, per germline. This CDR3 is built from 13 residues. Trimming pared 1 base from V and 10 bases from J, leaving 10 bases between. The CDR3 spells CASSQVGSPELFF. Here the CDR3 DNA reads TGCGCCAGCAGCCAAGTCGGGTCCCCGGAGCTGTTTTTT.

The chain joins TRBV6-4 to TRBJ2-3; TRBD1 matches at 10 bases. The trim removed 3 bases at V and 12 bases at J, leaving 9 bases unmatched. The CDR3 loop spans 14 amino acids. CDR1 is MRHNA, CDR2 SNTAGT, per germline. CDR3: CASSEQDRGSRQYF. In DNA form, the CDR3 reads TGTGCCAGCAGTGAACAGGACAGGGGGTCAAGACAGTATTTT.

The chain recombines TRBV7-3 with TRBJ2-7, with D perhaps matching TRBD2 (6 bases). CDR1 is SGHTA and CDR2 is FQGTGA in the germline V gene. The CDR3 totals 13 residues. V gave up 2 bases and J gave up 6 bases, with 11 bases separating them. The CDR3 loop is CASSLHGGREQYF. The CDR3 DNA sequence: TGTGCCAGCAGCTTACATGGAGGGCGCGAGCAGTACTTC.

This sequence joins TRBV7-9 and TRBJ1-5; D unclear. This CDR3 region has 18 residues. CDR1 and CDR2 (germline): SEHNR, FQNEAQ (reference sequence). V shed 4 bases and J shed 2 bases, with 21 bases lying between them. The CDR3 bases are TGTGCCAGCAGCTCCCTCCCCCCTATAGATTACGGCAATCAGCCCCAGCATTTT. Its translation: CASSSLPPIDYGNQPQHF.

The chain combines TRBV5-1 with TRBJ2-2; no definite D call. Trimming took off 0 bases at V and 2 bases at J, with 8 bases between the two ends. This CDR3 has 15 residues. Germline values: CDR1 SGHRS, CDR2 YFSETQ. The CDR3 loop reads CASSLVVSNTGELFF. The CDR3 DNA sequence: TGCGCCAGCAGCTTGGTTGTCTCCAACACCGGGGAGCTGTTTTTT. Combining the CDR3 with reference TRBV5-1 and TRBJ2-2 gives the whole variable domain KAGVTQTPRYLIKTRGQQVTLSCSPISGHRSVSWYQQTPGQGLQFLFEYFSETQRNKGNFPGRFSGRQFSNSRSEMNVSTLELGDSALYLCASSLVVSNTGELFFGEGSRLTVL.

V and J are TRBV4-1 and TRBJ2-3, with D possibly being TRBD1 (5 bases). Germline V gene lookup returns CDR1 MGHRA and CDR2 YSYEKL. This CDR3 has 18 amino acids. V lost 5 bases and J lost 2, with 23 bases in between. In DNA, the CDR3 is TGCGCCAGCAGCAACACCCAAAGGGGCAGGGCCTACACAGATACGCAGTATTTT. It codes for CASSNTQRGRAYTDTQYF.

V is TRBV18 and J is TRBJ1-4; 7 nucleotides match TRBD1. The CDR3 has 14 amino acids. Germline loops: CDR1 KGHSH, CDR2 LQKENI. The V segment lost 3 bases and the J segment 7 bases; nucleotides outside the gene matches: 5. This chain's CDR3 is CASSPTGQGEKLFF. CDR3 bases: TGTGCCAGCTCACCGACAGGGCAAGGTGAAAAACTGTTTTTT.

The chain carries TRBV9 and TRBJ1-6, with D unclear. CDR1 and CDR2 (germline): SGDLS, YYNGEE. This CDR3 spans 15 amino acids. Trimming left V 2 bases short and J 4 bases short, with 10 bases between. The CDR3 loop reads CASSVSAGYNSPLHF. The DNA of the CDR3 is TGTGCCAGCAGCGTTTCGGCAGGTTATAATTCACCCCTCCACTTT. Combining the CDR3 with reference TRBV9 and TRBJ1-6 gives the whole variable domain DSGVTQTPKHLITATGQRVTLRCSPRSGDLSVYWYQQSLDQGLQFLIQYYNGEERAKGNILERFSAQQFPDLHSELNLSSLELGDSALYFCASSVSAGYNSPLHFGNGTRLTVT.

V usage is TRBV7-8 and J usage is TRBJ2-3; D possibly corresponds to TRBD2 (5 bases). This CDR3 contains 15 residues. V was cut by 1 base and J by 2 bases, with 10 bases left in between. Germline CDR1 SGHVS, CDR2 FQNEAQ. The CDR3 reads CASSLGLADTDTQYF. The CDR3 bases are TGTGCCAGCAGCTTAGGGCTAGCCGACACAGATACGCAGTATTTT.

V usage is TRBV5-4 and J usage is TRBJ1-1, with D possibly TRBD1 on 5 matching bases. Trimming took off 4 bases at V and 1 base at J, with 8 bases between the two ends. Germline values: CDR1 SGHNT, CDR2 YYREEE (reference sequence). This CDR3 is 13 amino acids long. CDR3 residues: CASSPGQNTEAFF. CDR3 coding DNA: TGTGCCAGCAGCCCCGGACAGAACACTGAAGCTTTCTTT.

The chain carries TRBV2 and TRBJ1-2; 7 bases are shared with TRBD1. With 6 bases clipped from V and 5 bases from J, the junction kept 6 bases outside the gene matches. The CDR3 is made up of 13 amino acids. From germline, CDR1 is SNHLY and CDR2 FYNNEI. This CDR3 reads CASRSGTVYGYTF. CDR3 DNA sequence: TGTGCCAGCAGATCCGGGACAGTTTATGGCTACACCTTC.

The V call is TRBV4-3, the J call TRBJ1-2, with D possibly being TRBD1 (5 bases). Trimming pared 0 bases from V and 8 bases from J, leaving 13 bases between. CDR3 length: 14 residues. Germline-derived CDR1 and CDR2 are LGHNA and YSLEER. CDR3 sequence: CASSQDGGIGGYTF. In DNA form, the CDR3 reads TGCGCCAGCAGCCAAGACGGGGGTATCGGCGGCTACACCTTC.

The gene calls are TRBV11-2 and TRBJ2-1; TRBD2 matches at 7 bases. The V gene's germline CDR1 is SGHAT and CDR2 FQNNGV. V lost 5 bases to trimming and J lost 13 bases; unmatched junction nucleotides: 5. The CDR3 consists of 11 residues. CDR3 coding DNA: TGTGCCAGCAGCACACAGCGGGGACAGTTCTTC. Protein product: CASSTQRGQFF.